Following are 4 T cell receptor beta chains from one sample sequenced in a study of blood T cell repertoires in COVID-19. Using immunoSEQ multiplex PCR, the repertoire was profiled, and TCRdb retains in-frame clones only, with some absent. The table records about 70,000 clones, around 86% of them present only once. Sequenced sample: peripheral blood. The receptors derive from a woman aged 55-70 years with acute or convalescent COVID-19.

CDR3 in amino acids: CASSQGPGFNYGYTF. The DNA for the CDR3 is TGCGCCAGCAGCCAAGGACCAGGGTTTAACTATGGCTACACCTTC. V is TRBV4-1 and J is TRBJ1-2; D might be TRBD1 (5 bases). The V gene's germline CDR1 is MGHRA and CDR2 YSYEKL. This CDR3 has 15 amino acids. Trimming removed 1 base at V and 1 base at J, with 10 bases between.

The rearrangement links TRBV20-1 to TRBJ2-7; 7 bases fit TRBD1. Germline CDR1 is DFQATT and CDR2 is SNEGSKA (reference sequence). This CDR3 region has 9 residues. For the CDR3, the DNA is TGCACCCACAGGGGCGAGCAGTACTTC. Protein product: CTHRGEQYF.

In nucleotides, the CDR3 is TGTGCCAGCTCACCCTTGGGACAGCCTAATGAAAAACTGTTTTTT. Its translation: CASSPLGQPNEKLFF. The rearrangement uses TRBV18 and TRBJ1-4; 7 bases fit TRBD1. The CDR3 totals 15 residues. Per germline, CDR1 KGHSH and CDR2 LQKENI. The V gene end was trimmed by 3 bases and the J gene end by 3 bases; junction bases not matched to a gene: 4.

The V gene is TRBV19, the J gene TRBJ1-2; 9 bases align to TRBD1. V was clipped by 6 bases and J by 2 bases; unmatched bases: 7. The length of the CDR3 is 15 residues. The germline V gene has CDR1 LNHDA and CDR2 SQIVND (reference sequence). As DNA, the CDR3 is TGTGCCAGTAGCCGCGGGACAGGGCAAAACTATGGCTACACCTTC. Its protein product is CASSRGTGQNYGYTF.